What follows are 13 T cell receptor beta chains derived from one specimen sequenced in a study of identical twins. TCRdb re-called the 5' RACE reads through MiXCR, storing one row per CDR3 protein. Found here are a few hundred thousand distinct CDR3 sequences, roughly 15% of them singletons; the top ten hold roughly 0.43%. A further study also used this sample, focusing on yellow fever vaccine responses in identical twins.

The sequenced sample was CD4+ T cells sorted from blood. The source of these receptors is a young woman in good health.

This clonotype was observed a few times. The J gene is TRBJ2-7, the V gene TRBV5-1; a possible D gene is TRBD2 (6 bases). CDR3 length equals 14 residues. V lost 3 bases and J lost 0, with 10 bases in between. Germline V gives CDR1 SGHRS, CDR2 YFSETQ. CDR3 bases: TGCGCCAGCAGCTCTAGCGTGAGCTCCTACGAGCAGTACTTC. Translated: CASSSSVSSYEQYF. The full variable domain, completed using reference TRBV5-1 and TRBJ2-7, is KAGVTQTPRYLIKTRGQQVTLSCSPISGHRSVSWYQQTPGQGLQFLFEYFSETQRNKGNFPGRFSGRQFSNSRSEMNVSTLELGDSALYLCASSSSVSSYEQYFGPGTRLTVT.

This clonotype was observed a handful of times. The gene calls are TRBV3-1 and TRBJ2-5, with TRBD2 identical over 10 bases. CDR3 length: 14 amino acids. Germline V lookup: CDR1 LGHDT, CDR2 YNNKEL (reference sequence). The V and J ends lost 4 bases and 5 bases, in that order; junction bases with no gene match: 4. CDR3 region: CASSLSGRWETQYF. The DNA of the CDR3 is TGTGCCAGCAGCCTTAGCGGGAGGTGGGAGACCCAGTACTTC.

Many counts were recorded for this clonotype. J is TRBJ2-1 and V is TRBV2; 9 bases agree with TRBD2. Looked up from germline, CDR1 is SNHLY and CDR2 is FYNNEI. This CDR3 has 14 residues. V lost 5 bases to trimming and J lost 12 bases; unmatched junction nucleotides: 11. CDR3 bases: TGTGCCAGCAGTACGGATCTAGCGGGGACCTGGCAGTTCTTC. Translating it yields CASSTDLAGTWQFF.

At least ten counts were recorded for this clonotype. V and J are TRBV12-3 or TRBV12-4 and TRBJ2-3, with a tentative D call TRBD1 (5 bases). The CDR3 is made up of 15 amino acids. Deletions cut 7 bases from V and 4 bases from J, with 18 bases between. CDR3 amino acids: CASTGNRQSPDTQYF. Here the CDR3 DNA reads TGTGCCAGCACCGGTAATAGACAGAGCCCAGATACGCAGTATTTT.

This rearrangement joins TRBV7-2 to TRBJ2-3; tentatively, D is TRBD1 (6 bases). The CDR3 consists of 17 residues. The V gene's germline CDR1 is SGHTA and CDR2 FQGNSA. V dropped 5 bases and J dropped 1 base, with 19 bases sitting between them. The CDR3 reads CASSLMGTQFGTDTQYF. The DNA for the CDR3 is TGTGCCAGCAGCCTCATGGGGACACAATTTGGCACAGATACGCAGTATTTT.

This clonotype has a count of ten or more. The chain recombines TRBV7-2 with TRBJ2-4; 9 nucleotides agree with TRBD2. J lost 2 bases, V lost 2 bases, and 7 bases had no gene match. CDR1 is SGHTA, CDR2 FQGNSA, per germline. CDR3 length: 17 residues. The CDR3 nucleotides read TGTGCCAGCAGCTTAAGCTGGCGGGAGGGATCCAAAAACATTCAGTACTTC. This codes for CASSLSWREGSKNIQYF.

This clonotype showed up just a few times. The J gene is TRBJ2-2, the V gene TRBV7-9, with a possible D match to TRBD1 (6 bases). This CDR3 comprises 15 residues. Trimming removed 4 bases at V and 1 base at J, with 10 bases between. Germline values: CDR1 SEHNR, CDR2 FQNEAQ (reference sequence). The CDR3 spells CASSSGVVNTGELFF. The CDR3 nucleotides read TGTGCCAGCAGCTCAGGGGTCGTGAACACCGGGGAGCTGTTTTTT.

This clonotype was seen only a few times. V usage is TRBV12-3 or TRBV12-4 and J usage is TRBJ1-4, with D uncertain. This CDR3 spans 14 amino acids. V was cut by 0 bases and J by 5 bases, with 7 bases left in between. CDR3 loop: CASSLAHTNEKLFF. Written as DNA, the CDR3 is TGTGCCAGCAGTTTAGCGCACACCAATGAAAAACTGTTTTTT.

In this sample, this clonotype turned up a few times. This sequence joins TRBV18 and TRBJ2-7; 8 bases agree with TRBD1. Germline assignment: CDR1 KGHSH and CDR2 LQKENI. The CDR3 contains 16 residues. V shed 2 bases and J 3 bases; nucleotides not matched to a gene: 9. The CDR3 is CASSPGTGERGYEQYV. The CDR3 DNA follows: TGTGCCAGCTCACCAGGGACAGGAGAAAGGGGCTACGAGCAGTACGTC.

This chain links TRBV12-3 or TRBV12-4 with TRBJ2-7; 13 nucleotides align to TRBD2. The CDR3 sequence is 15 residues long. Trimming removed 3 bases from V and 6 bases from J; junction bases left unmatched: 5. CDR3 sequence reads: CASSFRTSGSPEQYF. The CDR3, as DNA: TGTGCCAGCAGTTTTAGGACTAGCGGGAGTCCCGAGCAGTACTTC.

Only a few counts were recorded for this clonotype. V and J are TRBV11-2 and TRBJ2-3, with D perhaps matching TRBD2 (6 bases). V was trimmed by 6 bases and J by 4 bases, leaving 20 bases between them. Germline V CDR1 and CDR2: SGHAT, FQNNGV. CDR3 length equals 16 residues. The chain's CDR3 is CASSQPRLVLPDTQYF. In DNA, the CDR3 is TGTGCCAGCAGTCAGCCGAGACTAGTATTGCCAGATACGCAGTATTTT. The variable domain in full, completed from reference TRBV11-2 and TRBJ2-3, reads EAGVAQSPRYKIIEKRQSVAFWCNPISGHATLYWYQQILGQGPKLLIQFQNNGVVDDSQLPKDRFSAERLKGVDSTLKIQPAKLEDSAVYLCASSQPRLVLPDTQYFGPGTRLTVL.

This clonotype was picked up many times. V and J are TRBV7-6 and TRBJ1-4, with a tentative D call TRBD1 (5 bases). The ends were cut back, 1 base at V and 8 bases at J, with 8 bases in the middle. CDR1 is SGHVS, CDR2 FNYEAQ, per germline. The CDR3 spans 13 residues. This CDR3 is CASSLGGSEKLFF. Written as DNA, the CDR3 is TGTGCCAGCAGCTTAGGGGGCTCGGAAAAACTGTTTTTT.

This clonotype has just a few counts. The chain recombines TRBV2 with TRBJ2-3; 10 bases agree with TRBD2. J was trimmed by 5 bases and V by 3 bases; bases with no gene match: 11. Germline CDR1 SNHLY, CDR2 FYNNEI. The CDR3 has 17 residues. The chain's CDR3 is CASSDGASGGRQDTQYF. The DNA of the CDR3 is TGTGCCAGCAGTGATGGGGCTAGCGGGGGAAGGCAAGATACGCAGTATTTT.